This T cell receptor (beta chain) derives from a study of neoadjuvant anti-PD-1 for oral cavity cancer. Sequenced by immunoSEQ multiplex PCR; TCRdb stores in-frame clones only, minus some. The sample yields approximately 14,000 clones, approximately 72% seen once. Time point indicated: after neoadjuvant nivolumab, at surgical resection. CDR3 size: 14 residues. Looked up from germline, CDR1 is MNHEY and CDR2 is SMNVEV (reference sequence). The J segment lost 7 bases and the V segment lost 4 bases, leaving 7 bases of the junction unmatched. The chain couples TRBV27 to TRBJ2-1; 7 bases line up with TRBD1. The receptor's source is a person aged 40 to 85 with oral cavity squamous cell carcinoma. The starting material was PBMCs, obtained after nivolumab (anti-PD-1) treatment. The CDR3 loop is CASSSAHRGNEQFF. The CDR3 DNA reads as TGTGCCAGCAGTTCCGCCCACAGGGGTAATGAGCAGTTCTTC.